These 9 T cell receptor beta chains came from one sample sequenced in a study of blood T cell repertoires in COVID-19. The table came from immunoSEQ multiplex PCR; TCRdb's copy has only in-frame clones and leaves some out. The profile shows 150,000 to 200,000 clones, about 80% of them singletons. Sequencing was done on a sample of peripheral blood. All receptors come from a human donor in a cohort sampled during active COVID-19.

The rearrangement joins TRBV29-1 to TRBJ1-1; TRBD1 is a possible D gene (5 bases). Trimming shortened V by 3 bases and J by 7 bases, and 12 bases separated the two germline ends. Germline CDR1 SQVTM, CDR2 ANQGSEA. The length of the CDR3 is 12 residues. CDR3 loop: CSVEGGVGEAFF. As DNA, the CDR3 is TGCAGCGTTGAGGGGGGGGTAGGTGAAGCTTTCTTT.

This chain connects TRBV5-4 to TRBJ2-1; 8 nucleotides align to TRBD2. V trimming: 4 bases; J trimming: 5 bases; junction bases outside the gene matches: 17. The CDR3 sequence is 18 residues long. In germline, CDR1 is SGHNT, CDR2 YYREEE (reference sequence). Here the CDR3 DNA reads TGTGCCAGCAGCGTATATGGGCGGGGGGCTACTTCGAACAATGAGCAGTTCTTC. This gives the protein CASSVYGRGATSNNEQFF.

V gene TRBV18 combines with J gene TRBJ1-5, with D tentatively TRBD1 (6 bases). The V and J ends lost 3 bases and 2 bases respectively, with 14 bases between them. Germline-derived CDR1 and CDR2 are KGHSH and LQKENI. This CDR3 comprises 16 residues. DNA of the CDR3: TGTGCCAGCTCACCTTCGCAGGGGTTTGGCAATCAGCCCCAGCATTTT. Amino acid sequence: CASSPSQGFGNQPQHF.

V usage is TRBV18 and J usage is TRBJ2-7; possibly TRBD1 for D (5 bases). V lost 2 bases and J lost 3, with 17 bases in between. This CDR3 has 16 residues. Germline CDR1 KGHSH, CDR2 LQKENI. The CDR3 region has the DNA TGTGCCAGCTCACCAGACAGCCGGTACAGCCTCTACGAGCAGTACTTC. Translation: CASSPDSRYSLYEQYF.

The chain couples TRBV2 to TRBJ2-5; tentatively, D is TRBD2 (6 bases). The CDR3 has 12 residues. Per the germline V gene, CDR1 is SNHLY and CDR2 is FYNNEI. V lost 5 bases and J lost 2, with 6 bases in between. CDR3 protein: CASSSGQETQYF. Written as DNA, the CDR3 is TGTGCCAGCAGTAGCGGGCAAGAGACCCAGTACTTC.

V usage is TRBV3-1 (or the pseudogene TRBV3-2) and J usage is TRBJ2-5; 9 bases match TRBD2. V trimming: 2 bases; J trimming: 3 bases; junction bases outside the gene matches: 4. The CDR3 is made up of 15 amino acids. CDR1 LGHDT and CDR2 YNNKEL come from the germline V gene (reference sequence). The CDR3 bases are TGTGCCAGCAGCCAACTGGCGGGGGGGGAAGAGACCCAGTACTTC. It codes for CASSQLAGGEETQYF.

The gene calls are TRBV25-1 and TRBJ2-6, with a tentative D call TRBD2 (6 bases). V lost 1 base and J lost 0, with 7 bases in between. This CDR3 spans 16 amino acids. Germline CDR1 and CDR2: MGHDK and SYGVNS. The CDR3 DNA sequence: TGTGCCAGCAGTGAATTGGGGGGCTCTGGGGCCAACGTCCTGACTTTC. Amino acids: CASSELGGSGANVLTF.

The V and J genes are TRBV18 and TRBJ2-7; TRBD2 is a possible D gene (6 bases). CDR1 is KGHSH, CDR2 LQKENI, per germline. V shed 0 bases and J shed 1 base, with 7 bases lying between them. The CDR3 is 14 amino acids. The CDR3 reads CASSPPGLSYEQYF. The CDR3 DNA is TGTGCCAGCTCACCACCGGGACTTTCCTACGAGCAGTACTTC.

The gene calls are TRBV28 and TRBJ1-1; D is perhaps TRBD1 (6 bases). There are 13 residues in the CDR3. V dropped 1 base and J dropped 6 bases, with 9 bases sitting between them. CDR1 MDHEN and CDR2 SYDVKM come from the germline V gene. The CDR3 loop is CASSLSKGAEAFF. As DNA, the CDR3 is TGTGCCAGCAGTTTATCAAAGGGGGCTGAAGCTTTCTTT.